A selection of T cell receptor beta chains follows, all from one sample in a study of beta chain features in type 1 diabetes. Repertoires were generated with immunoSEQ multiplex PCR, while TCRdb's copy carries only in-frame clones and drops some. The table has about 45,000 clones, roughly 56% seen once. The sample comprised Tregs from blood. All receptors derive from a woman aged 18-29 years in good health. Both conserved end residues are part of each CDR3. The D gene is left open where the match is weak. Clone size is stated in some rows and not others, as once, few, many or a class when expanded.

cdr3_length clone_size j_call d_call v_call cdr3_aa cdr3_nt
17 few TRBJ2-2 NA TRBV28 CASSWVLGRVNTGELFF TGTGCCAGCAGTTGGGTCCTAGGGCGGGTTAACACCGGGGAGCTGTTTTTT
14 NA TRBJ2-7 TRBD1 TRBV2 CASRLTGSMYEQYF TGTGCCAGCAGATTGACAGGGAGTATGTACGAGCAGTACTTC
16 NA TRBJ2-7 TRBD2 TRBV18 CASSPSSGRDRYEQYF TGTGCCAGCTCACCTTCTAGCGGGAGGGATAGGTACGAGCAGTACTTC
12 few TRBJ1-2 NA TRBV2 CASRETHYGYTF TGTGCCAGCAGGGAGACTCACTATGGCTACACCTTC
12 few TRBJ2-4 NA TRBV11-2 CASSLDQRVQYF TGTGCCAGCAGCTTAGATCAAAGAGTACAGTACTTC
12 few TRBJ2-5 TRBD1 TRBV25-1 CASRDRVETQYF TGTGCCAGCAGGGACAGGGTAGAGACCCAGTACTTC
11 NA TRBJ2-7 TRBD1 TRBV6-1 CASGQGYEQYF TGTGCCAGCGGACAGGGGTACGAGCAGTACTTC
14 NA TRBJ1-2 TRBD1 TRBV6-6 CASSPGQGNYGYTF TGTGCCAGCAGTCCTGGACAGGGGAACTATGGCTACACCTTC
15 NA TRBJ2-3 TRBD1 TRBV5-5 CASSWEGTATDTQYF TGTGCCAGCAGCTGGGAAGGGACAGCAACAGATACGCAGTATTTT
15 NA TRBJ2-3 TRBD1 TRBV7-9 CASSLGQGRTDTQYF TGTGCCAGCAGCTTAGGACAGGGACGCACAGATACGCAGTATTTT
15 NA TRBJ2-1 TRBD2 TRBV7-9 CASSPLAGGYNEQFF TGTGCCAGCAGCCCGCTAGCGGGGGGGTACAATGAGCAGTTCTTC
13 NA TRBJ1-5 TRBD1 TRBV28 CASKGQGDQPQHF TGTGCCAGCAAGGGACAGGGAGATCAGCCCCAGCATTTT
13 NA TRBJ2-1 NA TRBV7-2 CASKRSSYNEQFF TGTGCCAGCAAACGTAGCTCCTACAATGAGCAGTTCTTC
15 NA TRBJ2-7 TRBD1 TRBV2 CASTPTRGTGHEQYF TGTGCCAGCACCCCAACGAGAGGGACAGGGCACGAGCAGTACTTC
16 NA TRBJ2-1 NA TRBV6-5 CASSYGGEDSYNEQFF TGTGCCAGCAGTTACGGGGGCGAGGACTCCTACAATGAGCAGTTCTTC
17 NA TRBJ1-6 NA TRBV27 CASRLSKQDSYNSPLHF TGTGCCAGCAGACTATCTAAACAGGACTCCTATAATTCACCCCTCCACTTT
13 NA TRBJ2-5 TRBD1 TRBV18 CASSPGQKETQYF TGTGCCAGCTCACCGGGACAGAAAGAGACCCAGTACTTC
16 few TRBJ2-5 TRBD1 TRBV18 CASSPTGQGASETQYF TGTGCCAGCTCCCCTACCGGACAGGGGGCATCAGAGACCCAGTACTTC
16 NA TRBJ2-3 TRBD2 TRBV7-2 CASSLARLAGTDTQYF TGTGCCAGCAGCTTAGCGAGATTAGCGGGTACAGATACGCAGTATTTT
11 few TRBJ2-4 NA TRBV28 CASSLRGWRDF TGTGCCAGCAGCCTAAGGGGTTGGAGGGACTTC
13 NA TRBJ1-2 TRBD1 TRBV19 CASKPGQERAYTF TGTGCCAGTAAGCCCGGACAGGAGCGCGCCTACACCTTC
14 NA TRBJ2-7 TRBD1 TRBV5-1 CASSLGQGNYEQYF TGCGCCAGCAGCTTGGGACAGGGGAACTACGAGCAGTACTTC
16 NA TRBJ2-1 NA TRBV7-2 CASSFRGQTGYNEQFF TGTGCCAGCAGCTTTCGGGGACAAACCGGCTACAATGAGCAGTTCTTC
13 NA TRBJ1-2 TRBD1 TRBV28 CASSPQGAYGYTF TGTGCCAGCAGTCCACAGGGGGCCTATGGCTACACCTTC
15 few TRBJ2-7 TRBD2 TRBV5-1 CASRGGLAASYEQYF TGCGCCAGCAGAGGGGGACTAGCGGCCTCCTACGAGCAGTACTTC
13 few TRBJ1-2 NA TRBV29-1 CSAAGLGAQGYTF TGCAGCGCCGCAGGGCTGGGGGCGCAAGGCTACACCTTC
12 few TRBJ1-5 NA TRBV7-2 CASTQSDQPQHF TGTGCCAGCACCCAGAGCGATCAGCCCCAGCATTTT
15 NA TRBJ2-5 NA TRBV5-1 CASSLAGRVEETQYF TGCGCCAGCAGCTTGGCCGGCAGGGTAGAGGAGACCCAGTACTTC
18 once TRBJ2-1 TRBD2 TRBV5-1 CASSLTPTGTSGRYEQFF TGCGCCAGCAGCTTGACCCCGACCGGGACTAGCGGGAGGTATGAGCAGTTCTTC
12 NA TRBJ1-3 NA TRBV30 CAWNPDTGYLYF TGTGCCTGGAACCCCGATACAGGGTACCTATATTTT
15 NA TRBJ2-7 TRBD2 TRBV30 CAWSLKLAGSNEQYF TGTGCCTGGAGTTTGAAGCTAGCGGGATCCAACGAGCAGTACTTC
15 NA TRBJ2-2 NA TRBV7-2 CASSLGGGDTGELFF TGTGCCAGCAGCTTAGGTGGAGGGGACACCGGGGAGCTGTTTTTT
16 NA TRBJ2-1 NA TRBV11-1 CASSLPVGEVYNEQFF TGTGCCAGCAGCTTACCGGTGGGAGAGGTATACAATGAGCAGTTCTTC
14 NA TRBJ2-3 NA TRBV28 CASSSTGHTDTQYF TGTGCCAGCAGTTCCACGGGACACACAGATACGCAGTATTTT
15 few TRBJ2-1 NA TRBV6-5 CASRRRDGSYNEQFF TGTGCCAGCCGTAGACGGGATGGCTCCTACAATGAGCAGTTCTTC
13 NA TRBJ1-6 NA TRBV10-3 CAITGENNSPLHF TGTGCCATCACGGGAGAGAACAATTCACCCCTCCACTTT
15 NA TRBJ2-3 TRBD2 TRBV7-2 CASSLSGRKADTQYF TGTGCCAGCAGCCTTAGCGGGAGGAAGGCAGATACGCAGTATTTT
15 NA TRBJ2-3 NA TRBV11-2 CASSPTQVGTDTQYF TGTGCCAGCAGCCCAACGCAGGTTGGGACAGATACGCAGTATTTT
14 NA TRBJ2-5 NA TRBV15 CATSRDIGPQTQYF TGTGCCACCAGCAGAGATATCGGTCCACAGACCCAGTACTTC
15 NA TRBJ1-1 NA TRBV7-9 CASSSPTGVNTEAFF TGTGCCAGCAGCTCACCGACAGGAGTGAACACTGAAGCTTTCTTT
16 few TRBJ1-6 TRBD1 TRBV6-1 CASSGDLTGAGSPLHF TGTGCCAGCAGTGGAGACCTGACAGGGGCGGGTTCACCCCTCCACTTT
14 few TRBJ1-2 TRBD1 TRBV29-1 CSVGAQGGNYGYTF TGCAGCGTTGGGGCGCAGGGGGGAAACTATGGCTACACCTTC
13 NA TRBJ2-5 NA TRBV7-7 CASSLGAKETQYF TGTGCTAGCAGCTTAGGGGCCAAAGAGACCCAGTACTTC
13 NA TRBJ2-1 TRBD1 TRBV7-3 CASSRDRVNEQFF TGTGCCAGCAGCCGGGACAGGGTCAATGAGCAGTTCTTC
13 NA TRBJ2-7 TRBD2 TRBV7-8 CASRSGNSYEQYF TGTGCCAGCAGGAGCGGGAACTCCTACGAGCAGTACTTC
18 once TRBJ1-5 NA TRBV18 CASCPFPCGGEGNQPQHF TGTGCCAGCTGCCCCTTTCCGTGCGGGGGTGAGGGCAATCAGCCCCAGCATTTT
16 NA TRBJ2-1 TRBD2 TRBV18 CASSPQVRGSGNEQFF TGTGCCAGCTCACCGCAAGTACGCGGGAGCGGAAATGAGCAGTTCTTC
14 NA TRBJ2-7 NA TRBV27 CASSLRPDYNEQYF TGTGCCAGCAGTTTACGACCCGACTACAACGAGCAGTACTTC
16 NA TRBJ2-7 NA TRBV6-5 CASSYSRRSQTYEQYF TGTGCCAGCAGTTACTCGAGGCGGTCTCAAACCTACGAGCAGTACTTC
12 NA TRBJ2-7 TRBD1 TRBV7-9 CASSSTGYEQYF TGTGCCAGCAGCTCGACAGGGTACGAGCAGTACTTC